The table lists the clone carrying this T cell receptor beta chain with a few counts. Antigen specificity is unknown. Sequencing libraries for TCR beta were prepared with iRepertoire HTBI primers and Arm-PCR of CDR3 regions. TCRdb re-derived calls from the multiplex PCR reads in MiXCR, one entry per CDR3 protein. Counted here are a few hundred thousand distinct CDR3 sequences, about 25% occurring once; the ten biggest clones make up around 26%. The time point was: persistent/refractory GD, antithyroid drugs over 5 years with positive TRAb. Scientists built the TCR library using RNA that was extracted from PBMCs. The entry originates in a study of regulatory T cells in long-lasting Graves disease. Trimming removed 4 bases from V and 8 bases from J; junction bases left unmatched: 4. CDR1 and CDR2 from the germline V gene are DFQATT and SNEGSKA (reference sequence). The CDR3 is 12 amino acids. General study results and limits: When disease was persistent, TRBV28, TRBJ1-2 and TRBJ2-5 were the favored segments.

The sample here was peripheral blood mononuclear cells (PBMCs), taken when the disease was refractory, from a patient treated with antithyroid drugs. This receptor was taken from a female donor with Graves disease. The chain has TRBV20-1 and TRBJ1-2; 10 bases fit TRBD1. In DNA form, the CDR3 reads TGCAGTGCTACCGACAGGGGGCACGGCTACACCTTC. It encodes CSATDRGHGYTF.